The 14 T cell receptor beta chains below were found in one sample sequenced in a study of identical twins. One entry per CDR3 protein, called by TCRdb with MiXCR from the 5' RACE reads. The sample consists of 250,000 or so distinct CDR3 sequences, about 8% of them appearing once. The sample was also reused in another study, on yellow fever vaccine responses in identical twins.

Material for sequencing was CD8+ T cells sorted from blood. The origin of the receptors is a woman between 18 and 30 years old in good health.

This clonotype was observed a handful of times. The chain has TRBV5-1 and TRBJ2-1; 11 bases map to TRBD2. J gave up 6 bases and V 3 bases, and 17 bases lay outside the gene matches. Germline assignment: CDR1 SGHRS and CDR2 YFSETQ. CDR3 length: 19 residues. CDR3 nucleotide sequence: TGCGCCAGCAGCTCCTCACCCGGGACTAGCGGTTTGGGTTCCAATGAGCAGTTCTTC. Its protein is CASSSSPGTSGLGSNEQFF.

This clonotype was seen at least ten times. The CDR3 DNA sequence: TGCAGCGTGCTGCTCTGGATGACAGATACGCAGTATTTT. Translating gives CSVLLWMTDTQYF. This chain links TRBV29-1 with TRBJ2-3; the D is unclear. The ends were cut back, 6 bases at V and 3 bases at J, with 13 bases in the middle. Germline V gene data show CDR1 as SQVTM and CDR2 as ANQGSEA. The CDR3 runs 13 residues.

V gene TRBV27 combines with J gene TRBJ2-7; no clear D. V was pared by 4 bases and J by 6 bases, with 16 bases between. The CDR3 loop spans 14 amino acids. The germline CDR1 and CDR2 sequences are MNHEY and SMNVEV (reference sequence). The CDR3 protein is CASSSELAIPEQYF. The CDR3, as DNA: TGTGCCAGCAGTTCGGAACTCGCAATTCCCGAGCAGTACTTC.

This clonotype was seen ten or more times. This chain links TRBV6-4 with TRBJ2-3, with D perhaps assigned TRBD1 or TRBD2 (5 bases each). Germline V gives CDR1 MRHNA, CDR2 SNTAGT. Trimming stripped 2 bases from V and 6 bases from J, with 18 bases between. The CDR3 sequence is 16 residues long. CDR3: CASSDTVSRGVDTQYF. CDR3 nucleotides: TGTGCCAGCAGTGACACTGTATCGAGGGGAGTGGATACGCAGTATTTT.

This clonotype occurred a few times. This rearrangement joins TRBV11-3 to TRBJ2-1; the match to TRBD2 covers 8 bases. Trimming cost V 5 bases and J 0 bases; bases outside gene matches: 12. Germline lookup yields CDR1 SGHNT and CDR2 YENEEA. This CDR3 has 18 residues. The DNA for the CDR3 is TGTGCCAGCAGCCCCCGGGGGGGGGAGATACTCTCCTACAATGAGCAGTTCTTC. This translates into CASSPRGGEILSYNEQFF. Drawing the rest from reference TRBV11-3 and TRBJ2-1, the complete variable domain is EAGVVQSPRYKIIEKKQPVAFWCNPISGHNTLYWYLQNLGQGPELLIRYENEEAVDDSQLPKDRFSAERLKGVDSTLKIQPAELGDSAVYLCASSPRGGEILSYNEQFFGPGTRLTVL.

The genes are TRBV3-1 and TRBJ2-6, with 12 nucleotides matching TRBD2. CDR3 size: 19 residues. Germline CDR1 is LGHDT and CDR2 is YNNKEL (reference sequence). The J segment lost 0 bases and the V segment lost 7 bases, leaving 10 bases of the junction unmatched. CDR3 nucleotides: TGTGCCAGCACTTTGGCTGGACTAGCGGGGAGCTCTGGGGCCAACGTCCTGACTTTC. It codes for CASTLAGLAGSSGANVLTF. Drawing the rest from reference TRBV3-1 and TRBJ2-6, the complete variable domain is DTAVSQTPKYLVTQMGNDKSIKCEQNLGHDTMYWYKQDSKKFLKIMFSYNNKELIINETVPNRFSPKSPDKAHLNLHINSLELGDSAVYFCASTLAGLAGSSGANVLTFGAGSRLTVL.

This clonotype was seen at least ten times. CDR3 bases: TGCAGTGCTAGAGAGCTCGAAGGGAAGACCCAACAAGAGACCCAGTACTTC. This codes for CSARELEGKTQQETQYF. The V gene is TRBV20-1, the J gene TRBJ2-5; D uncertain. Germline CDR1 DFQATT, CDR2 SNEGSKA (reference sequence). CDR3 length equals 17 residues. With 0 bases removed from V and 2 bases from J, the gap between germline ends came to 19 bases.

This clonotype was seen only a few times. This chain uses TRBV7-9 with TRBJ2-7; the D gene could be TRBD1 or TRBD2 (5 bases each). Trimming took off 5 bases at V and 6 bases at J, with 14 bases between the two ends. Germline CDR1 SEHNR, CDR2 FQNEAQ (reference sequence). This CDR3 is 13 amino acids long. The CDR3 sequence is CASSARGLGEQYF. In nucleotides, the CDR3 is TGTGCCAGCAGCGCGAGGGGTCTGGGCGAGCAGTACTTC.

Turning to this clonotype: One end of the junction is discordant with germline, which a read error may explain. This chain links TRBV7-7 with TRBJ2-7; maybe TRBD1 (6 bases). Germline values: CDR1 SSHAT, CDR2 FNYEAQ (reference sequence). The CDR3 runs to 15 residues. The CDR3: CASSHSTGQGYEQYF. CDR3 DNA: TGTGCTAGCAGCCACTCGACAGGACAAGGATACGAGCAGTACTTC.

This clonotype appeared a few times. The rearrangement uses TRBV4-3 and TRBJ2-1, with TRBD2 matching over 7 bases. Germline values: CDR1 LGHNA, CDR2 YSLEER. V was clipped by 1 base and J by 4 bases; unmatched bases: 7. The CDR3 length is 16 residues. The CDR3 DNA reads TGCGCCAGCAGCCAAGTCGATCTAGCGGTTTACAATGAGCAGTTCTTC. Protein: CASSQVDLAVYNEQFF.

The genes are TRBV6-5 and TRBJ2-1, with 10 nucleotides matching TRBD1. CDR1 and CDR2 from the germline V gene are MNHEY and SVGAGI. This CDR3 is 17 amino acids long. V dropped 2 bases and J dropped 9; count of bases not matched to a gene: 13. The CDR3: CASSYHQTGGLGSEQFF. The CDR3 DNA reads as TGTGCCAGCAGTTACCACCAGACAGGGGGCCTGGGGAGTGAGCAGTTCTTC.

The V call is TRBV20-1, the J call TRBJ2-1; D may be TRBD2 (5 bases). This CDR3 has 13 residues. Germline V gene lookup returns CDR1 DFQATT and CDR2 SNEGSKA (reference sequence). The V and J ends lost 6 bases and 3 bases respectively, with 12 bases between them. The DNA for the CDR3 is TGCAGTGCCTTTAAAACTAGCTACAATGAGCAGTTCTTC. This sequence encodes CSAFKTSYNEQFF.

This clonotype was detected only a few times. This chain joins TRBV6-5 and TRBJ2-7, with a tentative D call TRBD2 (5 bases). Per the germline V gene, CDR1 is MNHEY and CDR2 is SVGAGI. V dropped 4 bases and J dropped 3 bases, with 13 bases sitting between them. This CDR3 region has 14 residues. CDR3 region: CASSFGGEGYEQYF. CDR3 DNA sequence: TGTGCCAGCAGTTTCGGAGGTGAGGGCTACGAGCAGTACTTC.

This CDR3 reads CASSLGLGGIQYF. CDR3 DNA sequence: TGCGCCAGCAGCTTGGGGCTGGGTGGCATTCAGTACTTC. The V gene is TRBV5-1, the J gene TRBJ2-4; D unresolved. Germline lookup yields CDR1 SGHRS and CDR2 YFSETQ. The V end was cut by 0 bases, the J end by 9 bases, with 10 bases between. This CDR3 has 13 residues.